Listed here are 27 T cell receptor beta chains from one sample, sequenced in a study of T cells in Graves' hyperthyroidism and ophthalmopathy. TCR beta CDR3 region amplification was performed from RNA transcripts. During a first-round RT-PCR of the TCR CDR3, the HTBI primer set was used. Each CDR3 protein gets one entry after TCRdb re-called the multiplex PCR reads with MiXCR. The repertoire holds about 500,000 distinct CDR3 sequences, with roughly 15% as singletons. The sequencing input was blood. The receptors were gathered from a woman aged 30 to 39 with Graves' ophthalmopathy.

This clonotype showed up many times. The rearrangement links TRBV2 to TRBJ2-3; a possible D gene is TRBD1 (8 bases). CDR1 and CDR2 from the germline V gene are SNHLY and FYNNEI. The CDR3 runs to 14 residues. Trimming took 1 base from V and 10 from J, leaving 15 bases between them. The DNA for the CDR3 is TGTGCCAGCAGTGAAGGGGAGGGGACAGGACCGCAGTATTTT. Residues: CASSEGEGTGPQYF.

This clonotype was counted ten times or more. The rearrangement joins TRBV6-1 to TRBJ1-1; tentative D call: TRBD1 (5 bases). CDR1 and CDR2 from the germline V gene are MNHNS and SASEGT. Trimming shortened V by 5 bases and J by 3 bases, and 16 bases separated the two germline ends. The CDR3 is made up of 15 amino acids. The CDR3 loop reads CASSNAGFLDTEAFF. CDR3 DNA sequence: TGTGCCAGCAGTAACGCAGGGTTCTTGGACACTGAAGCTTTCTTT.

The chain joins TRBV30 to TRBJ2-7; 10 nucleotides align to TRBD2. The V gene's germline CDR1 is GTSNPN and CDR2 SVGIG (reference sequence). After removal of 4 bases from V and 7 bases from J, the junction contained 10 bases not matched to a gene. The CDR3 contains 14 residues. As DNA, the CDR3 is TGTGCCTGGATTCGGCTAGCGGGAGAAAGGGAGCAGTACTTC. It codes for CAWIRLAGEREQYF.

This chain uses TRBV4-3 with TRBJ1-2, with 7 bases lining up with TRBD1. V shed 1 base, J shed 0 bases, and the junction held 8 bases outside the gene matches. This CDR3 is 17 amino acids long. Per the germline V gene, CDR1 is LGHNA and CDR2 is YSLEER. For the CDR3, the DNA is TGCGCCAGCAGCCAAGCCGTCAGGGGGGCTGCTAACTATGGCTACACCTTC. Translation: CASSQAVRGAANYGYTF.

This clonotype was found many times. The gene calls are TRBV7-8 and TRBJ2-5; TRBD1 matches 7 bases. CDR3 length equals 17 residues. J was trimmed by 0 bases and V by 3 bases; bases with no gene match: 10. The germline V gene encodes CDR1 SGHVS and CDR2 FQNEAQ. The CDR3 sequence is CASSFPPEDRHQETQYF. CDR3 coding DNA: TGTGCCAGCAGCTTCCCCCCTGAGGACAGGCACCAAGAGACCCAGTACTTC. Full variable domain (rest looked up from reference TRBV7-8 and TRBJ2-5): GAGVSQSPRYKVAKRGQDVALRCDPISGHVSLFWYQQALGQGPEFLTYFQNEAQLDKSGLPSDRFFAERPEGSVSTLKIQRTQQEDSAVYLCASSFPPEDRHQETQYFGPGTRLLVL.

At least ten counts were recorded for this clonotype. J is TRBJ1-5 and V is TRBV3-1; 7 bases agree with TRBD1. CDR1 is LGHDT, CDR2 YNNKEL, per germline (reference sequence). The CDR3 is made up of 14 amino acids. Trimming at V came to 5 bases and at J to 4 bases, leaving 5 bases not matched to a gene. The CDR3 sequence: CASSVTGNNQPQHF. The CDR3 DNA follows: TGTGCCAGCAGCGTGACAGGGAATAATCAGCCCCAGCATTTT.

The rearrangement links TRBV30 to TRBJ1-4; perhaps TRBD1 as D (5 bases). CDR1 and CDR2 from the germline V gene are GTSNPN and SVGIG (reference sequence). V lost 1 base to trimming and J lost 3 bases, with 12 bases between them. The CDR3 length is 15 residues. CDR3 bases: TGTGCCTGGAGTGGAAAACAGGTCTCTAATGAAAAACTGTTTTTT. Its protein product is CAWSGKQVSNEKLFF.

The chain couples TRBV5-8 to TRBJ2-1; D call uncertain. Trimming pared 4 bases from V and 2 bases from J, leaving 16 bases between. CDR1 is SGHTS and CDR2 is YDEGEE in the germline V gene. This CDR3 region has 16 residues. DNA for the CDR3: TGTGCCAGCAGCATAGGACGGTTACGGCCCTACAATGAGCAGTTCTTC. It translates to CASSIGRLRPYNEQFF.

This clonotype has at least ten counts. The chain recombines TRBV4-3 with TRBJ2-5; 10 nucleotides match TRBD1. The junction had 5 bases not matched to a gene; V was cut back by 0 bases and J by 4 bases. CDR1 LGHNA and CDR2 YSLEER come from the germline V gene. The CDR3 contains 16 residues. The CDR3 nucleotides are TGCGCCAGCAGCCAAGAGACAGGGGGCAGGGGAGAGACCCAGTACTTC. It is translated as CASSQETGGRGETQYF.

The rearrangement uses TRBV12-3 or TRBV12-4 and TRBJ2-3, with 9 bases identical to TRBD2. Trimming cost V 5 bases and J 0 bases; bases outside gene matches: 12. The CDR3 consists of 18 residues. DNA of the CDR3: TGTGCCAGCAGTGACACCCTCGCTAGCGGGACTAGCACAGATACGCAGTATTTT. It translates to CASSDTLASGTSTDTQYF.

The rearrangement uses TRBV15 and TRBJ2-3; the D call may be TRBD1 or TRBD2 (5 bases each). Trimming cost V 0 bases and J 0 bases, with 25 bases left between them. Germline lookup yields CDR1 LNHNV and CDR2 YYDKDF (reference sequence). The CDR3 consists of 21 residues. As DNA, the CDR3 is TGTGCCACCAGCAGAGATTTTCCGAGGGGCCCCGAGAGTGCTAGCACAGATACGCAGTATTTT. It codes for CATSRDFPRGPESASTDTQYF.

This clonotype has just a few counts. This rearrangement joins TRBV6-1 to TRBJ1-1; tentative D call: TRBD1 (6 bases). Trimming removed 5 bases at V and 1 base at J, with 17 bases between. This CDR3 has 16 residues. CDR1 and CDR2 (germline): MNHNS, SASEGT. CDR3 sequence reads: CASSSDTGQSNTEAFF. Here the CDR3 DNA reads TGTGCCAGCAGTTCCGACACGGGACAATCGAACACTGAAGCTTTCTTT.

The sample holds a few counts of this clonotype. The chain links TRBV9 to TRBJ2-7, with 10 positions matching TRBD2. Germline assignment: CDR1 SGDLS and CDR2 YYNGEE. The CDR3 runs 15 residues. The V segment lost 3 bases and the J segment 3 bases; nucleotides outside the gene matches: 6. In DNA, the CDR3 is TGTGCCAGCAGCGCTACTCTAGCGGGAGTCTACGAGCAGTACTTC. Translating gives CASSATLAGVYEQYF.

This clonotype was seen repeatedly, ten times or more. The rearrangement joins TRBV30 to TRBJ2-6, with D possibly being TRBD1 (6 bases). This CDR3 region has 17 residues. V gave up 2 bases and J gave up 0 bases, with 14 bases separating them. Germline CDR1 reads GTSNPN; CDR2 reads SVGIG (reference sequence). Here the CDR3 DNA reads TGTGCCTGGAGTCCAAGGACAGCTCTCTCTGGGGCCAACGTCCTGACTTTC. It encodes CAWSPRTALSGANVLTF.

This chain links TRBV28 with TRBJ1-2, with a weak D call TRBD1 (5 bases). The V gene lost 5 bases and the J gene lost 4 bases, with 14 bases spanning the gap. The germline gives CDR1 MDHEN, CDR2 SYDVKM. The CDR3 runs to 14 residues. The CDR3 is CASSSQGWGYGYTF. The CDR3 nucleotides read TGTGCCAGCAGTAGCCAGGGTTGGGGCTATGGCTACACCTTC.

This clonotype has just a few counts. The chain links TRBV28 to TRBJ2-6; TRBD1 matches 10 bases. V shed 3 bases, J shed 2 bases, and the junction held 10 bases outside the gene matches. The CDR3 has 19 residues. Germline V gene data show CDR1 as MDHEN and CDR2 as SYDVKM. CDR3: CASSFPDRGRYAGANVLTF. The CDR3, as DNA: TGTGCCAGCAGTTTCCCGGACAGGGGGAGGTATGCTGGGGCCAACGTCCTGACTTTC.

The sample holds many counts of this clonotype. The CDR3 DNA is TGTGCCAGCAGCTTTAGCGAGGTTCGGGGTGAGCAGTTCTTC. It specifies CASSFSEVRGEQFF. The chain links TRBV7-8 to TRBJ2-1, with D perhaps matching TRBD2 (5 bases). Germline lookup yields CDR1 SGHVS and CDR2 FQNEAQ. The V and J ends lost 3 bases and 9 bases respectively, with 15 bases between them. The CDR3 sequence is 14 residues long. The entire variable domain, with the rest obtained from reference TRBV7-8 and TRBJ2-1, is as follows: GAGVSQSPRYKVAKRGQDVALRCDPISGHVSLFWYQQALGQGPEFLTYFQNEAQLDKSGLPSDRFFAERPEGSVSTLKIQRTQQEDSAVYLCASSFSEVRGEQFFGPGTRLTVL.

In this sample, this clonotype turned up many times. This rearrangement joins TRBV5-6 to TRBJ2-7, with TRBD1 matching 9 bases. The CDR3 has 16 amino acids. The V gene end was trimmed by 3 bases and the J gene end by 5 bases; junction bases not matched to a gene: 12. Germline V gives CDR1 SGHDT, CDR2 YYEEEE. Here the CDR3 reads CASSSPSGTGLHEQYF. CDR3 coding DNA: TGTGCCAGCAGCTCCCCCTCCGGGACAGGGCTCCACGAGCAGTACTTC.

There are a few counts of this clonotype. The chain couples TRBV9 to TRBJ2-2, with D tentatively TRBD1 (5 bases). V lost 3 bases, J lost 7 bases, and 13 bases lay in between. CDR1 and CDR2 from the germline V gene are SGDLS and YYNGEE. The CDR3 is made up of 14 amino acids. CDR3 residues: CASSALGANGELFF. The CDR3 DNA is TGTGCCAGCAGCGCCCTAGGGGCCAACGGGGAGCTGTTTTTT.

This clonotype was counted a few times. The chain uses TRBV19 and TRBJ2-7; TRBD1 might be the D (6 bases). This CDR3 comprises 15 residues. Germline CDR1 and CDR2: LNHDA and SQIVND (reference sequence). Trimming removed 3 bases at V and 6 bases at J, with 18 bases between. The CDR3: CASSISDRTWGEQYF. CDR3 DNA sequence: TGTGCCAGTAGTATCTCCGACAGGACGTGGGGCGAGCAGTACTTC.

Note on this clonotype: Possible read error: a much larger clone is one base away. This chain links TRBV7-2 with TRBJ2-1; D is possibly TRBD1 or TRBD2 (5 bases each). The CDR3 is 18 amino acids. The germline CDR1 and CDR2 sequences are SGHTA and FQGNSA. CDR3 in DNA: TGTGCCAGCAGCTTTATGGGCTGGGGGAGCGGAGAGTACAGTGAGCAGTTCTTC. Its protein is CASSFMGWGSGEYSEQFF.

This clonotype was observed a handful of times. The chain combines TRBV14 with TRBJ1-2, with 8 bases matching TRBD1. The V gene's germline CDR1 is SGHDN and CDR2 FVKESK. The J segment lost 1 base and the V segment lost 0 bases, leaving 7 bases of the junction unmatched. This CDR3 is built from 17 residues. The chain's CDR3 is CASSQERQGALNYGYTF. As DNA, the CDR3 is TGTGCCAGCAGCCAAGAGAGGCAGGGGGCCCTTAACTATGGCTACACCTTC.

In nucleotides, the CDR3 is TGCAGTGCTAGCGATGGATCAACGATTACTGAAGCTTTCTTT. This gives the protein CSASDGSTITEAFF. The genes are TRBV20-1 and TRBJ1-1; D remains ambiguous. The CDR3 is made up of 14 amino acids. CDR1 is DFQATT, CDR2 SNEGSKA, per germline (reference sequence). V lost 3 bases to trimming and J lost 5 bases, with 16 bases between them.

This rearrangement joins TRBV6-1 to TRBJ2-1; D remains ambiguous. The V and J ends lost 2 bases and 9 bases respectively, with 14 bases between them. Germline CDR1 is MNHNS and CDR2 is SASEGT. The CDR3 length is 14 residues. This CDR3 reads CASSERARVSEQFF. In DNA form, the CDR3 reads TGTGCCAGCAGTGAAAGGGCTAGGGTGAGTGAGCAGTTCTTC.

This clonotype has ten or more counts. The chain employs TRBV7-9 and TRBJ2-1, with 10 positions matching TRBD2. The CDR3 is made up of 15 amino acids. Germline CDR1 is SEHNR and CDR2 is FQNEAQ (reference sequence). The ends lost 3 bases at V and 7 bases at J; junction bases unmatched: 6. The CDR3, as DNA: TGTGCCAGCAGCTTCCTAGCGGGGGAGGGGAATGAGCAGTTCTTC. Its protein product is CASSFLAGEGNEQFF.

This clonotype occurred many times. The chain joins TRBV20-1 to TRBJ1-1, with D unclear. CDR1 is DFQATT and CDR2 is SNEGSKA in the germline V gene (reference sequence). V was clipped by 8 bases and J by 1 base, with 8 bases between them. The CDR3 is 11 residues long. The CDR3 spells CSTSWNTEAFF. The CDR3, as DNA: TGCAGTACCTCTTGGAACACTGAAGCTTTCTTT.

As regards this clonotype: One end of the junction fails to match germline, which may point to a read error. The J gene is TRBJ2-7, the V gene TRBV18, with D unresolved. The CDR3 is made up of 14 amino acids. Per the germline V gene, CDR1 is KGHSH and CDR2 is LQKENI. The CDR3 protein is CANSPHVLSREQYF. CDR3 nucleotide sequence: TGTGCCAACTCACCCCACGTTCTAAGCCGCGAGCAGTACTTC.